The present TCR beta chain was sequenced within a study of HIV-infected patients and healthy controls. V lost 1 base and J 3 bases, leaving 10 bases between the germline ends. In germline, CDR1 is SGHTA, CDR2 FQGNSA. This CDR3 is 14 amino acids long. This clonotype has at least ten counts. TCRdb analysed the 5' RACE reads with MiXCR anew, one entry per CDR3 protein. The sample shows around 18,000 distinct CDR3 sequences, about 15% of them seen only once. The sequence derives from a human donor in good health. Source material: CD8+ T cells from blood. This chain connects TRBV7-2 to TRBJ2-7; D unresolved. CDR3 DNA sequence: TGTGCCAGCAGCTTAGAATCTAACTACTACGAGCAGTACTTC. This sequence encodes CASSLESNYYEQYF.